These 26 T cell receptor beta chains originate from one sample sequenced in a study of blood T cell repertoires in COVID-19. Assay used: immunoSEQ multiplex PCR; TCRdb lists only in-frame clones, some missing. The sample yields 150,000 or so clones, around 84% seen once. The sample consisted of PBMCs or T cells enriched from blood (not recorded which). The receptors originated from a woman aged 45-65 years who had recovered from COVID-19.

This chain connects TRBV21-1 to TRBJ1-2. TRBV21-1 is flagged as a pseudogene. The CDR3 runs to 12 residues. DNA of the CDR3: TGTGCCGTACGACCCGCGGAGGGTGGCTACACCTTC. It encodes CAVRPAEGGYTF.

Here the CDR3 DNA reads TGTGCCAGCAGCAAAGAAGTAAGGGACAGATCCACAGATACGCAGTATTTT. Amino acids: CASSKEVRDRSTDTQYF. The rearrangement joins TRBV21-1 to TRBJ2-3; the D call of TRBD1 is as the table states it, not checked on the DNA. TRBV21-1 is designated a pseudogene. This CDR3 comprises 17 residues.

CDR3 sequence: CASSQVVSSPLHF. The DNA for the CDR3 is TGTGCCAGCAGCCAAGTAGTGTCTTCACCCCTCCACTTT. The V gene is TRBV3-1 (or the pseudogene TRBV3-2), the J gene TRBJ1-6; no clear D gene. The CDR3 extends over 13 amino acids. Trimming took 1 base from V and 9 from J, leaving 7 bases between them. Germline V gene data show CDR1 as LGHDT and CDR2 as YNNKEL (reference sequence).

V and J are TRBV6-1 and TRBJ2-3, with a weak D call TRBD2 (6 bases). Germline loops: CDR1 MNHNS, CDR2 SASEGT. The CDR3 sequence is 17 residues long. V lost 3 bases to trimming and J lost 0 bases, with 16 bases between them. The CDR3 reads CASSEESTSSSTDTQYF. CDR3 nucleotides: TGTGCCAGCAGTGAGGAGTCAACTAGCTCCAGCACAGATACGCAGTATTTT.

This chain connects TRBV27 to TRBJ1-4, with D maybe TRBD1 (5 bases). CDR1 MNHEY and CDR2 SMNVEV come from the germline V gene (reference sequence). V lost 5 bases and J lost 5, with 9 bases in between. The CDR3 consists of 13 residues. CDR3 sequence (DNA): TGTGCCAGCAGTCAGGGCCTGAATGAAAAACTGTTTTTT. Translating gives CASSQGLNEKLFF.

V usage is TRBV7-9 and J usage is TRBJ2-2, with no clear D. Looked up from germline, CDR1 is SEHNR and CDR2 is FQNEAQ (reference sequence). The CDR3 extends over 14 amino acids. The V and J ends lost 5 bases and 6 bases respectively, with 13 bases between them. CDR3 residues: CASSPPFWPGELFF. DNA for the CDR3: TGTGCCAGCAGCCCCCCCTTCTGGCCCGGGGAGCTGTTTTTT. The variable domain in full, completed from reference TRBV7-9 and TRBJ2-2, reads DTGVSQNPRHKITKRGQNVTFRCDPISEHNRLYWYRQTLGQGPEFLTYFQNEAQLEKSRLLSDRFSAERPKGSFSTLEIQRTEQGDSAMYLCASSPPFWPGELFFGEGSRLTVL.

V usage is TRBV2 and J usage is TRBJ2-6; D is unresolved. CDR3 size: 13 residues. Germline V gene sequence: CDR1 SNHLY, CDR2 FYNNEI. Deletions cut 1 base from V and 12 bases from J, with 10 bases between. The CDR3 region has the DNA TGTGCCAGCAGTGAAGATGGTTCGGGCGTCCTGACTTTC. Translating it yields CASSEDGSGVLTF.

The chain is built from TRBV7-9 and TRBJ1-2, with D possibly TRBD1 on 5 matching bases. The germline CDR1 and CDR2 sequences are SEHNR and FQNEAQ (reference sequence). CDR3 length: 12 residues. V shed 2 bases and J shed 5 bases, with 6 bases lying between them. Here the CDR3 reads CASSLQGYGYTF. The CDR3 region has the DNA TGTGCCAGCAGCTTACAGGGTTATGGCTACACCTTC.

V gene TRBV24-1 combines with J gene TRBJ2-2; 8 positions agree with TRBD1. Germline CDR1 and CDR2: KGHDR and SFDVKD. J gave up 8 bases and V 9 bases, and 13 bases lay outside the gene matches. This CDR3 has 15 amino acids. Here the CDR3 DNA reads TGTGCCACCCTGTCGACAGGGGTTGGAATTGGGGAGCTGTTTTTT. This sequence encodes CATLSTGVGIGELFF.

The CDR3 bases are TGCGCCAGCAGCTTGGAATCGGGGGCTAACTATGGCTACACCTTC. Protein: CASSLESGANYGYTF. V usage is TRBV5-1 and J usage is TRBJ1-2; TRBD1 is a possible D gene (5 bases). The germline V gene has CDR1 SGHRS and CDR2 YFSETQ. V was trimmed by 0 bases and J by 0 bases, leaving 9 bases between them. This CDR3 comprises 15 residues.

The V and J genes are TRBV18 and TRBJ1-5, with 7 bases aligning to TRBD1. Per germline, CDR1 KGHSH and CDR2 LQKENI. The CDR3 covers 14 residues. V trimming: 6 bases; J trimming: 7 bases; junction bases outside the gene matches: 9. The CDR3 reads CASSEPGQTQPQHF. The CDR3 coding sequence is TGTGCCAGCTCGGAACCGGGACAGACCCAGCCCCAGCATTTT.

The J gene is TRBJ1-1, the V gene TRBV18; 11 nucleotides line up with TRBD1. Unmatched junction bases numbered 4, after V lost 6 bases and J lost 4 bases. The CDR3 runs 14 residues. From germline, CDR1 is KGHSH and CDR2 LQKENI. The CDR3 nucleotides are TGTGCCAGCTCTGGACAGGGGGCATCCACTGAAGCTTTCTTT. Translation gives CASSGQGASTEAFF.

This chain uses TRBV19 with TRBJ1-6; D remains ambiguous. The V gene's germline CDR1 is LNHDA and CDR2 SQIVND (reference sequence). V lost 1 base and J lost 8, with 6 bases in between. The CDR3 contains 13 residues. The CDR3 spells CASSIVRDSPLHF. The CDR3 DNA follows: TGTGCCAGTAGTATAGTCCGGGATTCACCCCTCCACTTT.

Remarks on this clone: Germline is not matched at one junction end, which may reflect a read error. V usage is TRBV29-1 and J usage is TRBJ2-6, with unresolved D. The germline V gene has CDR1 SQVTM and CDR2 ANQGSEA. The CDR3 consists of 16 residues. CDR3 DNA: TGCAGCGTCGAAGAAACTTCAAGCTCTGGGGCCAACGTCCTGACTTTC. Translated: CSVEETSSSGANVLTF.

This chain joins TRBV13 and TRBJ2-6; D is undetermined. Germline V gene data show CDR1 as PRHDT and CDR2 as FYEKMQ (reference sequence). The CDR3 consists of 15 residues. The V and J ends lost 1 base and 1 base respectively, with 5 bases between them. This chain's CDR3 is CASSLVMSGANVLTF. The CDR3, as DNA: TGTGCCAGCAGCTTAGTCATGTCTGGGGCCAACGTCCTGACTTTC.

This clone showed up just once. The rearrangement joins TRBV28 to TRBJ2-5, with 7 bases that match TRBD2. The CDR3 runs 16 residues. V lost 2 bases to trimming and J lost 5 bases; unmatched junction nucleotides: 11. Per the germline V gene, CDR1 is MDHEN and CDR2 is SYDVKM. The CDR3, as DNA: TGTGCCAGCAGTTTAGGGGCGGGAGCCCGACGGGAGACCCAGTACTTC. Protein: CASSLGAGARRETQYF. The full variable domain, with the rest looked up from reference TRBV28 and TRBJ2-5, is DVKVTQSSRYLVKRTGEKVFLECVQDMDHENMFWYRQDPGLGLRLIYFSYDVKMKEKGDIPEGYSVSREKKERFSLILESASTNQTSMYLCASSLGAGARRETQYFGPGTRLLVL.

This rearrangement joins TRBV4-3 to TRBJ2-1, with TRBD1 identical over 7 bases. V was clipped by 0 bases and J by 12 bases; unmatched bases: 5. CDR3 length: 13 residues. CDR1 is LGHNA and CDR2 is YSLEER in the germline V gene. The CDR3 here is CASSQDSQGRQFF. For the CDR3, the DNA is TGCGCCAGCAGCCAAGACTCACAGGGGAGGCAGTTCTTC.

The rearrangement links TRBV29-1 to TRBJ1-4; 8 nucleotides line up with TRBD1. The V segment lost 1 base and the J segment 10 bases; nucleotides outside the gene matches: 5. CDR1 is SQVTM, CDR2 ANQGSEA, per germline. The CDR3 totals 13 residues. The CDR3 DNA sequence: TGCAGCGTTGAAGGGACAGGGACTGGAAAACTGTTTTTT. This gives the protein CSVEGTGTGKLFF. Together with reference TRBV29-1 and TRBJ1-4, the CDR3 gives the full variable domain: SAVISQKPSRDICQRGTSLTIQCQVDSQVTMMFWYRQQPGQSLTLIATANQGSEATYESGFVIDKFPISRPNLTFSTLTVSNMSPEDSSIYLCSVEGTGTGKLFFGSGTQLSVL.

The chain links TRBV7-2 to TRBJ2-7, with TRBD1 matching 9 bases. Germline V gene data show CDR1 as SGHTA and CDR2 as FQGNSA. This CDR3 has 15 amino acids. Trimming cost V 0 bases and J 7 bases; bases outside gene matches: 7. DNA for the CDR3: TGTGCCAGCAGCTTAGCGGGACAGGGAGTAAGTGAGCAGTACTTC. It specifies CASSLAGQGVSEQYF.

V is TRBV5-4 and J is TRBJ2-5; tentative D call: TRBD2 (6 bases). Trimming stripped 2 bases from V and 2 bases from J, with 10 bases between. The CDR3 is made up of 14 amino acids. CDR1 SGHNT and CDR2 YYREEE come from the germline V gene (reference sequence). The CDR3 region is CASSFRGGQETQYF. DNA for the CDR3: TGTGCCAGCAGCTTCCGTGGGGGGCAAGAGACCCAGTACTTC.

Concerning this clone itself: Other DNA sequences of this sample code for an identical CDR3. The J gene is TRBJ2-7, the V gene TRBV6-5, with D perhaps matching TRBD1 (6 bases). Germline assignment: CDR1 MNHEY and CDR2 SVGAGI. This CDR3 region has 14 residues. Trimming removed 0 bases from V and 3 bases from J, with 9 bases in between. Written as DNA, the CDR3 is TGTGCCAGCAGTTACTCAGGACAGCGCTACGAGCAGTACTTC. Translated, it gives CASSYSGQRYEQYF.

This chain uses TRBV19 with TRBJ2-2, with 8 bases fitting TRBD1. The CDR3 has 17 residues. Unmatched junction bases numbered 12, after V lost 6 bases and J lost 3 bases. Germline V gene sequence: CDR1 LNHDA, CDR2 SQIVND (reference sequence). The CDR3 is CASSHSTGGYYTGELFF. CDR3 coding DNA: TGTGCCAGTAGCCACTCCACAGGGGGATATTACACCGGGGAGCTGTTTTTT. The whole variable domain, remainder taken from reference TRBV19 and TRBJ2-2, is DGGITQSPKYLFRKEGQNVTLSCEQNLNHDAMYWYRQDPGQGLRLIYYSQIVNDFQKGDIAEGYSVSREKKESFPLTVTSAQKNPTAFYLCASSHSTGGYYTGELFFGEGSRLTVL.

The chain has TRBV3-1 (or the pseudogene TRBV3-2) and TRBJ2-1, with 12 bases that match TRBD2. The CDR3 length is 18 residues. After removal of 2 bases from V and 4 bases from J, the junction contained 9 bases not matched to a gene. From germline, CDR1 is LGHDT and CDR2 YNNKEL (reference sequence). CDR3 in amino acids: CASSQTTSGRGLYNEQFF. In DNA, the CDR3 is TGTGCCAGCAGCCAAACGACTAGCGGGAGAGGTCTATACAATGAGCAGTTCTTC.

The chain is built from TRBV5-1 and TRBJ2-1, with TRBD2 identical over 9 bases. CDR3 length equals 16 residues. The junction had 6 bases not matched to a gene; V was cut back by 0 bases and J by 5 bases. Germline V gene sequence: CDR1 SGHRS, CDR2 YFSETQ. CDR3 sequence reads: CASSLGGSGSNNEQFF. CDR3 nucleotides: TGCGCCAGCAGCTTGGGAGGTAGCGGGAGTAACAATGAGCAGTTCTTC.

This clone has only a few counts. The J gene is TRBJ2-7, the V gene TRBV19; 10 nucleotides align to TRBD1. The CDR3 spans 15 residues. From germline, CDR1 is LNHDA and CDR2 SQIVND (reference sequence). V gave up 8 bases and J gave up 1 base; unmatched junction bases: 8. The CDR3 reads CASGTGQGNSYEQYF. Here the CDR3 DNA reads TGTGCCAGTGGAACGGGACAGGGGAATTCCTACGAGCAGTACTTC.

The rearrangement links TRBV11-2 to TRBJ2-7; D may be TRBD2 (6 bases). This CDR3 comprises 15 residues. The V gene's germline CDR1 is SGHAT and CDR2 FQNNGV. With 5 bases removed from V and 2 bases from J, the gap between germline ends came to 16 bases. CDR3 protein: CASSPLRGIAYEQYF. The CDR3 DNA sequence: TGTGCCAGCAGCCCCCTCCGGGGGATAGCCTACGAGCAGTACTTC.